The rows below give T cell receptor beta chains drawn from one sample of a study of Graves' ophthalmopathy and Graves' hyperthyroidism. Each CDR3 protein gets one entry after TCRdb re-called the multiplex PCR reads with MiXCR. The sample holds a few hundred thousand distinct CDR3 sequences, around 19% seen once. Sequencing was done on a sample of peripheral blood. These receptors all stem from a woman between 18 and 30 years old with Graves' ophthalmopathy. Each CDR3 is given with its conserved first and last residue. The D gene is left open where the match is weak. Clone size appears in some rows only: once, few, many, or a class for an expanded clone.

CASSDEGTNQPQHF | TGTGCCAGCAGTGACGAGGGCACCAATCAGCCCCAGCATTTT | TRBJ1-5 | TRBV6-1 | . | .
CASSLQGVGQETQYF | TGTGCCAGCAGCTTACAGGGGGTGGGCCAAGAGACCCAGTACTTC | TRBJ2-5 | TRBV7-2 | many | TRBD1
CAWSPLHGTPLHF | TGTGCCTGGAGTCCCCTACACGGAACACCCCTCCACTTT | TRBJ1-6 | TRBV30 | . | .
CASSLAGSTYGYTF | TGCGCCAGCAGCTTGGCCGGCAGTACCTATGGCTACACCTTC | TRBJ1-2 | TRBV5-1 | many | .
CASSSSGREYEQYF | TGTGCCAGCAGCTCGAGCGGGAGGGAGTACGAGCAGTACTTC | TRBJ2-7 | TRBV28 | . | TRBD2
CASSRLDSPLEQYF | TGTGCCAGCAGCCGGCTGGACAGTCCCCTCGAGCAGTACTTC | TRBJ2-7 | TRBV7-9 | many | .
CSASQREDSKNIQYF | TGCAGTGCTAGCCAGCGGGAGGATTCCAAAAACATTCAGTACTTC | TRBJ2-4 | TRBV20-1 | many | TRBD2
CASSLSGRNYGYTF | TGTGCCAGCAGTTTAAGCGGGCGAAACTATGGCTACACCTTC | TRBJ1-2 | TRBV28 | . | .
CSARGPDSSPLHF | TGCAGTGCTAGAGGTCCGGACAGTTCACCCCTCCACTTT | TRBJ1-6 | TRBV20-1 | many | .
CASSYSGGGFYGYTF | TGTGCCAGCAGTTATTCGGGAGGGGGCTTCTATGGCTACACCTTC | TRBJ1-2 | TRBV27 | many | TRBD1
CASSTGGLLSTDTQYF | TGTGCCAGCAGCACGGGAGGCCTACTAAGCACAGATACGCAGTATTTT | TRBJ2-3 | TRBV7-9 | many | TRBD2
CASTSTGSYEQYF | TGTGCCAGCACCTCGACAGGATCTTACGAGCAGTACTTC | TRBJ2-7 | TRBV6-2/TRBV6-3 | many | .
CASSLGPGNQETQYF | TGTGCCAGCAGCTTAGGCCCCGGCAACCAAGAGACCCAGTACTTC | TRBJ2-5 | TRBV7-2 | . | .
CATSREGRQLRAFF | TGTGCCACCAGCAGAGAGGGCCGCCAGCTAAGAGCTTTCTTT | TRBJ1-1 | TRBV15 | many | .
CASSTRQGNEQYF | TGTGCCAGCAGCACAAGACAGGGTAACGAGCAGTACTTC | TRBJ2-7 | TRBV7-2 | . | TRBD1
CASSEYRGSSNQPQHF | TGTGCCAGCAGTGAATACAGAGGCTCCAGCAATCAGCCCCAGCATTTT | TRBJ1-5 | TRBV28 | many | .
CASSLTGFEETQYF | TGTGCCAGCAGTTTGACAGGGTTCGAAGAGACCCAGTACTTC | TRBJ2-5 | TRBV12-3/TRBV12-4 | many | TRBD1
CASSSHQTGGLGFSGNTIYF | TGTGCCAGCAGCTCCCACCAGACAGGGGGCTTGGGCTTTTCTGGAAACACCATATATTTT | TRBJ1-3 | TRBV7-1 | many | TRBD1
CASSPNMETEAFF | TGTGCCAGCTCACCAAATATGGAAACTGAAGCTTTCTTT | TRBJ1-1 | TRBV18 | few | .
CSAITRGGLGTQYF | TGCAGTGCTATTACCCGGGGGGGGTTGGGGACCCAGTACTTC | TRBJ2-5 | TRBV20-1 | many | TRBD2
CAWSVSVSAQYF | TGTGCCTGGAGTGTATCCGTAAGCGCCCAGTACTTC | TRBJ2-5 | TRBV30 | . | .
CASKSAGYEQYF | TGTGCCAGCAAATCGGCGGGCTACGAGCAGTACTTC | TRBJ2-7 | TRBV6-5 | many | .
CASSQLGSYEQYF | TGTGCCAGCAGCCAGTTAGGATCCTACGAGCAGTACTTC | TRBJ2-7 | TRBV3-1 | many | .
CGGGLTEAFF | TGTGGGGGGGGATTAACTGAAGCTTTCTTT | TRBJ1-1 | TRBV29-1 | many | .
CASSPLTGWETQYF | TGTGCCAGCTCACCACTCACGGGCTGGGAGACCCAGTACTTC | TRBJ2-5 | TRBV18 | many | .
CASKSTALQETQYF | TGTGCCAGCAAAAGCACGGCTCTCCAAGAGACCCAGTACTTC | TRBJ2-5 | TRBV7-2 | . | .
CASRDSGGGTEAFF | TGTGCCAGCAGGGACAGCGGGGGCGGCACTGAAGCTTTCTTT | TRBJ1-1 | TRBV28 | many | .
CASSYPGGTEQYF | TGTGCCAGCAGTTACCCAGGCGGGACCGAGCAGTACTTC | TRBJ2-7 | TRBV6-5 | . | .
CASSKPGLGGGETQYF | TGTGCCAGCAGCAAACCGGGACTAGGGGGCGGGGAGACCCAGTACTTC | TRBJ2-5 | TRBV6-5 | many | .
CASSNTHYGYTF | TGTGCCAGCAGCAACACCCACTATGGCTACACCTTC | TRBJ1-2 | TRBV25-1 | . | .
CASSHSKGEQYF | TGTGCCAGCAGCCATTCTAAGGGAGAGCAGTACTTC | TRBJ2-7 | TRBV7-9 | many | .
CASSHEVGTTNEKLFF | TGCGCCAGCAGCCATGAAGTAGGAACAACTAATGAAAAACTGTTTTTT | TRBJ1-4 | TRBV4-3 | . | .
CASSQGQGTIYF | TGCGCCAGCAGCCAAGGACAGGGCACCATATATTTT | TRBJ1-3 | TRBV4-3 | many | TRBD1
CASSSQGVINYGYTF | TGTGCCAGCAGTTCCCAGGGGGTGATCAACTATGGCTACACCTTC | TRBJ1-2 | TRBV6-5 | . | TRBD1
CASTLDRGPETQYF | TGTGCCAGCACCCTGGACAGGGGGCCAGAGACCCAGTACTTC | TRBJ2-5 | TRBV6-1 | . | TRBD1
CAISGTQGTGELFF | TGTGCCATCAGTGGAACTCAAGGCACCGGGGAGCTGTTTTTT | TRBJ2-2 | TRBV10-3 | many | .
CAWSDRVGGYTF | TGTGCCTGGAGTGACCGAGTTGGAGGCTACACCTTC | TRBJ1-2 | TRBV30 | many | .
CASSLFPSAGSYEQYF | TGTGCCAGCAGCTTATTCCCTAGCGCGGGCTCCTACGAGCAGTACTTC | TRBJ2-7 | TRBV11-2 | . | .
CASSSGGGRETQYF | TGTGCCAGCAGCAGCGGGGGCGGCAGGGAGACCCAGTACTTC | TRBJ2-5 | TRBV7-3 | many | TRBD2
CATSRDFGQETQYF | TGTGCCACCAGCAGAGATTTTGGCCAAGAGACCCAGTACTTC | TRBJ2-5 | TRBV15 | many | .
CASSLLAGTEQYF | TGTGCCAGCAGTTTACTAGCGGGGACAGAGCAGTACTTC | TRBJ2-7 | TRBV6-5 | . | TRBD2
CASSERTSATYEQYF | TGTGCCAGCAGTGAAAGGACTAGCGCGACCTACGAGCAGTACTTC | TRBJ2-7 | TRBV2 | many | TRBD2
CAWSDEREGGSPLHF | TGTGCCTGGAGTGACGAAAGGGAGGGTGGTTCACCCCTCCACTTT | TRBJ1-6 | TRBV30 | . | .